Below, 8 T cell receptor beta chains from the same sample are listed, as sequenced in a study of blood T cell repertoires in COVID-19. Only in-frame clones appear in the TCRdb table, and some are missing; sequencing was by immunoSEQ multiplex PCR. The profile covers around 620,000 clones, with 85% to 90% appearing a single time and under 0.3% taken by the ten largest. Sequencing input: peripheral blood. These receptors came from a young woman with acute or convalescent COVID-19.

In DNA form, the CDR3 reads TGTGCCAGCTCTACCCGAGGGGGAATACACACCTTC. This encodes CASSTRGGIHTF. The chain is built from TRBV18 and TRBJ1-2, with D possibly matching TRBD1 (6 bases). CDR1 is KGHSH, CDR2 LQKENI, per germline. The CDR3 has 12 amino acids. V lost 6 bases, J lost 12 bases, and 17 bases lay in between.

The chain has TRBV18 and TRBJ1-3; 8 nucleotides agree with TRBD1. Per the germline V gene, CDR1 is KGHSH and CDR2 is LQKENI. The V and J ends lost 8 bases and 4 bases, in that order; junction bases with no gene match: 10. The CDR3 is 15 amino acids. CDR3 coding DNA: TGTGCCAGCATTACAGGGGGAGCGTTCGGAAACACCATATATTTT. Translation: CASITGGAFGNTIYF.

The rearrangement joins TRBV7-8 to TRBJ2-7; the D gene is possibly TRBD1 (5 bases). There are 17 residues in the CDR3. Germline lookup yields CDR1 SGHVS and CDR2 FQNEAQ. Trimming took 5 bases from V and 6 from J, leaving 26 bases between them. The CDR3 protein is CASSRVGWGRENREQYF. Written as DNA, the CDR3 is TGTGCCAGCAGCCGAGTTGGGTGGGGCAGGGAAAATCGCGAGCAGTACTTC.

This clone was observed a single time. The rearrangement uses TRBV7-9 and TRBJ2-1; 8 nucleotides line up with TRBD2. This CDR3 spans 14 amino acids. Germline CDR1 SEHNR, CDR2 FQNEAQ (reference sequence). V dropped 4 bases and J dropped 9; count of bases not matched to a gene: 8. The CDR3 region has the DNA TGTGCCAGCAGCTCCGGGACTAGGGCGGTTGAGCAGTTCTTC. Amino acid sequence: CASSSGTRAVEQFF. Together with reference TRBV7-9 and TRBJ2-1, the CDR3 gives the full variable domain: DTGVSQNPRHKITKRGQNVTFRCDPISEHNRLYWYRQTLGQGPEFLTYFQNEAQLEKSRLLSDRFSAERPKGSFSTLEIQRTEQGDSAMYLCASSSGTRAVEQFFGPGTRLTVL.

This clone was found once. V is TRBV11-1 and J is TRBJ2-3; 8 nucleotides agree with TRBD1. Germline V gives CDR1 SGHAT, CDR2 FQDESV (reference sequence). After removal of 2 bases from V and 2 bases from J, the junction contained 6 bases not matched to a gene. This CDR3 has 16 amino acids. In DNA, the CDR3 is TGTGCCAGCAGCTTATTCGCAGGGGGCTTCACAGATACGCAGTATTTT. This encodes CASSLFAGGFTDTQYF.

This chain uses TRBV4-1 with TRBJ1-1; a weak D match, TRBD1 (6 bases). Germline V gene lookup returns CDR1 MGHRA and CDR2 YSYEKL. The germline V and J ends were trimmed by 6 bases and 0 bases, with 11 bases remaining between them. CDR3 length equals 14 residues. This CDR3 is CASRHRVMNTEAFF. CDR3 DNA sequence: TGCGCCAGCAGGCACAGGGTAATGAACACTGAAGCTTTCTTT.

The chain's CDR3 is CASSFRGTGKEKLFF. The CDR3 nucleotides read TGTGCCAGCAGCTTCCGTGGGACAGGGAAAGAAAAACTGTTTTTT. The chain has TRBV5-6 and TRBJ1-4; the match to TRBD1 covers 9 bases. V lost 2 bases, J lost 8 bases, and 7 bases stayed unmatched. CDR3 length equals 15 residues. From germline, CDR1 is SGHDT and CDR2 YYEEEE.

V and J are TRBV27 and TRBJ2-3; D unclear. V was shortened by 5 bases and J by 6 bases, with 18 bases between the two germline ends. Germline CDR1 is MNHEY and CDR2 is SMNVEV (reference sequence). The CDR3 spans 15 residues. The CDR3 bases are TGTGCCAGCAGTAACGGCGCATTGAGGATTGATACGCAGTATTTT. This codes for CASSNGALRIDTQYF.